This entry lists 26 T cell receptor beta chains sequenced from one sample in a study of T-cell memory formation after mild COVID-19. Via MiXCR, TCRdb re-called the 5' RACE reads, giving one row per CDR3 protein. The sample carries about 49,000 distinct CDR3 sequences, about 7% recorded once. The specimen sequenced was PBMCs or a T cell subset sorted from them (not recorded which). The receptors stem from a man in his late teens or twenties who had mild COVID-19 (a few samples of this study predate the infection). Cell type and time point are not known.

This clonotype was detected only a few times. This chain joins TRBV11-2 and TRBJ2-3; possibly TRBD2 for D (6 bases). V lost 4 bases, J lost 4 bases, and 12 bases lay in between. The germline V gene encodes CDR1 SGHAT and CDR2 FQNNGV. The CDR3 is made up of 14 amino acids. The CDR3 region is CASSSREFPDTQYF. The CDR3, as DNA: TGTGCCAGCAGCTCCCGGGAGTTCCCAGATACGCAGTATTTT.

This clonotype came up many times. The chain combines TRBV12-3 or TRBV12-4 with TRBJ1-2, with D possibly matching TRBD1 (6 bases). This CDR3 contains 14 residues. Trimming removed 7 bases at V and 5 bases at J, with 17 bases between. Here the CDR3 DNA reads TGTGCCAGCAATTCACAGGGACTTTCTTATGGCTACACCTTC. Its translation: CASNSQGLSYGYTF.

This clonotype was detected only a few times. This sequence joins TRBV7-3 and TRBJ2-1; D remains unclear. V was cut by 6 bases and J by 6 bases, with 12 bases left in between. From germline, CDR1 is SGHTA and CDR2 FQGTGA. The CDR3 is 13 residues long. CDR3 DNA: TGTGCCAGCAGGAAAGCGTCGAGCAATGAGCAGTTCTTC. This gives the protein CASRKASSNEQFF.

The chain is built from TRBV15 and TRBJ2-2; 9 nucleotides align to TRBD2. CDR3 length: 16 amino acids. The germline gives CDR1 LNHNV, CDR2 YYDKDF (reference sequence). V trimming: 3 bases; J trimming: 4 bases; junction bases outside the gene matches: 6. The CDR3 is CATSSPGLAGTGELFF. The CDR3 coding sequence is TGTGCCACCAGCAGCCCGGGACTAGCAGGCACCGGGGAGCTGTTTTTT.

This rearrangement joins TRBV11-2 to TRBJ2-7; D gene uncertain. The CDR3 totals 16 residues. Germline V gene lookup returns CDR1 SGHAT and CDR2 FQNNGV. Between the trimmed V and J ends, which lost 2 bases and 5 bases, there was a span of 19 bases. CDR3 sequence: CASSLNLAWGPDEQYF. CDR3 nucleotides: TGTGCCAGCAGCTTAAACCTGGCGTGGGGTCCGGACGAGCAGTACTTC.

The V and J genes are TRBV7-6 and TRBJ2-7, with D possibly being TRBD2 (5 bases). CDR3 length: 13 amino acids. Germline loops: CDR1 SGHVS, CDR2 FNYEAQ. V was clipped by 7 bases and J by 0 bases, with 10 bases between them. CDR3 sequence (DNA): TGTGCCAGCACGGGATTTAACTCCTACGAGCAGTACTTC. This gives the protein CASTGFNSYEQYF.

The V call is TRBV20-1, the J call TRBJ2-3; 9 bases map to TRBD1. Per germline, CDR1 DFQATT and CDR2 SNEGSKA (reference sequence). The CDR3 covers 16 residues. After removal of 5 bases from V and 5 bases from J, the junction contained 14 bases not matched to a gene. The CDR3 sequence: CSAFPPGQGGRDTQYF. The CDR3 nucleotides read TGCAGTGCTTTTCCTCCGGGACAGGGCGGACGAGATACGCAGTATTTT.

This chain connects TRBV27 to TRBJ2-7; 10 bases match TRBD1. The V gene's germline CDR1 is MNHEY and CDR2 SMNVEV (reference sequence). The CDR3 covers 14 residues. Trimming at V came to 2 bases and at J to 6 bases, leaving 4 bases not matched to a gene. This CDR3 reads CASSLDRGQGEQYF. The CDR3 nucleotides are TGTGCCAGCAGTTTAGACAGGGGGCAGGGCGAGCAGTACTTC.

The rearrangement uses TRBV2 and TRBJ2-5; possibly TRBD2 for D (5 bases). Trimming left V 6 bases short and J 4 bases short, with 9 bases between. CDR1 is SNHLY and CDR2 is FYNNEI in the germline V gene. The CDR3 runs to 12 residues. CDR3 amino acids: CASSSEVETQYF. CDR3 sequence (DNA): TGTGCCAGCAGCTCGGAGGTAGAGACCCAGTACTTC.

The chain carries TRBV7-6 and TRBJ1-3; TRBD1 aligns across 10 bases. CDR3 length equals 15 residues. The trim removed 5 bases at V and 4 bases at J, leaving 5 bases unmatched. CDR1 is SGHVS and CDR2 is FNYEAQ in the germline V gene. The CDR3 DNA follows: TGTGCCAGCAGCCGAGGGACAGGGGAGGGAAACACCATATATTTT. Residues: CASSRGTGEGNTIYF.

This clonotype was picked up a small number of times. V is TRBV27 and J is TRBJ1-2, with 8 positions matching TRBD1. CDR1 is MNHEY, CDR2 SMNVEV, per germline (reference sequence). Losses at the gene ends were 2 bases for V and 4 bases for J; bases not matched to a gene: 0. This CDR3 is 13 amino acids long. As DNA, the CDR3 is TGTGCCAGCAGTTTAGGGACAGGCTATGGCTACACCTTC. Its protein product is CASSLGTGYGYTF.

The chain links TRBV4-1 to TRBJ2-3; 11 bases fit TRBD2. Germline V gene lookup returns CDR1 MGHRA and CDR2 YSYEKL. V was clipped by 0 bases and J by 5 bases; unmatched bases: 7. The CDR3 consists of 17 residues. CDR3: CASSQEITSGGGDTQYF. In DNA, the CDR3 is TGCGCCAGCAGCCAAGAGATCACTAGCGGGGGAGGAGATACGCAGTATTTT.

This clonotype showed up just a few times. V is TRBV5-6 and J is TRBJ1-1; possible D gene TRBD1, 5 bases. V lost 1 base and J lost 6, with 16 bases in between. The CDR3 runs to 15 residues. Per the germline V gene, CDR1 is SGHDT and CDR2 is YYEEEE. CDR3 nucleotide sequence: TGTGCCAGCAGCTTGCGCGACAGAGGGCCTTCTGAAGCTTTCTTT. Its protein product is CASSLRDRGPSEAFF.

This clonotype was observed at least ten times. The J gene is TRBJ1-3, the V gene TRBV28; D is ambiguous. The CDR3 is 12 residues long. CDR1 MDHEN and CDR2 SYDVKM come from the germline V gene. Deletions cut 6 bases from V and 4 bases from J, with 7 bases between. The DNA for the CDR3 is TGTGCCAGCAGCTTTCCAGGAAACACCATATATTTT. Translated, it gives CASSFPGNTIYF.

The gene calls are TRBV4-1 and TRBJ2-5; the D is unclear. In germline, CDR1 is MGHRA, CDR2 YSYEKL. The CDR3 has 14 residues. V shed 3 bases and J shed 5 bases, with 13 bases lying between them. The CDR3 is CASSQGMWSETQYF. The DNA for the CDR3 is TGCGCCAGCAGCCAGGGAATGTGGTCCGAGACCCAGTACTTC.

This clonotype has a handful of counts. The J gene is TRBJ2-3, the V gene TRBV7-2, with 11 bases identical to TRBD2. The CDR3 covers 15 residues. J gave up 6 bases and V 2 bases, and 4 bases lay outside the gene matches. The germline V gene encodes CDR1 SGHTA and CDR2 FQGNSA. This chain's CDR3 is CASSLPLAGGDTQYF. The CDR3 nucleotides are TGTGCCAGCAGCTTACCGCTAGCGGGGGGCGATACGCAGTATTTT.

This rearrangement joins TRBV18 to TRBJ2-5, with D perhaps matching TRBD1 (6 bases). CDR1 and CDR2 from the germline V gene are KGHSH and LQKENI. The CDR3 has 13 residues. V lost 8 bases, J lost 0 bases, and 10 bases lay in between. CDR3 sequence: CASGGQYQETQYF. CDR3 DNA sequence: TGTGCCAGCGGGGGCCAGTACCAAGAGACCCAGTACTTC.

This clonotype has only a few counts. The chain joins TRBV5-1 to TRBJ2-3; 12 nucleotides align to TRBD2. This CDR3 comprises 16 residues. Germline V gene data show CDR1 as SGHRS and CDR2 as YFSETQ. V gave up 3 bases and J gave up 2 bases; unmatched junction bases: 4. The CDR3 loop is CASSSTSGGVTDTQYF. The CDR3 region has the DNA TGCGCCAGCAGCTCGACTAGCGGGGGTGTCACAGATACGCAGTATTTT. The whole variable domain, filled in from reference TRBV5-1 and TRBJ2-3, reads KAGVTQTPRYLIKTRGQQVTLSCSPISGHRSVSWYQQTPGQGLQFLFEYFSETQRNKGNFPGRFSGRQFSNSRSEMNVSTLELGDSALYLCASSSTSGGVTDTQYFGPGTRLTVL.

The chain combines TRBV3-1 with TRBJ1-1, with 7 positions matching TRBD1. The CDR3 is made up of 17 amino acids. The germline V gene has CDR1 LGHDT and CDR2 YNNKEL (reference sequence). J gave up 3 bases and V 6 bases, and 16 bases lay outside the gene matches. CDR3 nucleotide sequence: TGTGCCAGCAGACCAAAGGAACCACAGGGGCGGGACACTGAAGCTTTCTTT. Its protein is CASRPKEPQGRDTEAFF.

V gene TRBV7-2 combines with J gene TRBJ2-5, with 7 bases matching TRBD1. Germline V gene data show CDR1 as SGHTA and CDR2 as FQGNSA. The CDR3 sequence is 13 residues long. V dropped 5 bases and J dropped 5; count of bases not matched to a gene: 5. The CDR3: CASSPTGSETQYF. DNA for the CDR3: TGTGCCAGCAGCCCGACAGGGTCGGAGACCCAGTACTTC.

This clonotype was detected only a few times. The rearrangement uses TRBV20-1 and TRBJ2-3, with 12 bases that match TRBD2. J lost 7 bases, V lost 0 bases, and 11 bases had no gene match. The CDR3 extends over 17 amino acids. Looked up from germline, CDR1 is DFQATT and CDR2 is SNEGSKA (reference sequence). The chain's CDR3 is CSARDLLAGGIQNTQYF. In DNA, the CDR3 is TGCAGTGCTAGAGATCTACTAGCGGGGGGCATACAGAATACGCAGTATTTT.

This clonotype was seen more than once but under ten times. V and J are TRBV29-1 and TRBJ2-3, with 9 bases matching TRBD2. The CDR3 spans 10 residues. The trim removed 7 bases at V and 9 bases at J, leaving 2 bases unmatched. Germline V lookup: CDR1 SQVTM, CDR2 ANQGSEA. CDR3 loop: CSAGTSTQYF. Here the CDR3 DNA reads TGCAGCGCAGGGACTAGCACGCAGTATTTT.

In this sample, this clonotype turned up a few times. The chain has TRBV6-2 or TRBV6-3 and TRBJ2-5; D possibly corresponds to TRBD2 (5 bases). Looked up from germline, CDR1 is MNHEY and CDR2 is SVGEGT. CDR3 size: 15 residues. Trimming left V 10 bases short and J 4 bases short, with 22 bases between. The DNA of the CDR3 is TGTGCCACCGCCAAGGGAGTCGGAGACCGAGAGACCCAGTACTTC. This encodes CATAKGVGDRETQYF.

This clonotype came up a few times. The chain recombines TRBV4-2 with TRBJ2-5; 7 bases fit TRBD1. The V and J ends lost 1 base and 2 bases, in that order; junction bases with no gene match: 1. The CDR3 length is 14 residues. Germline CDR1 reads LGHNA; CDR2 reads YNFKEQ. The CDR3 loop is CASSQGGQQETQYF. CDR3 nucleotide sequence: TGTGCCAGCAGCCAAGGGGGACAGCAAGAGACCCAGTACTTC.

There are a few counts of this clonotype. The chain is built from TRBV7-2 and TRBJ2-3; 12 bases fit TRBD2. The CDR3 sequence is 16 residues long. Germline loops: CDR1 SGHTA, CDR2 FQGNSA. Trimming removed 5 bases from V and 4 bases from J; junction bases left unmatched: 7. Here the CDR3 DNA reads TGTGCCAGCAGCCGGACCTCTAGCGGGGGGGCAGATACGCAGTATTTT. Its translation: CASSRTSSGGADTQYF.

J is TRBJ1-4 and V is TRBV6-6; 7 nucleotides agree with TRBD1. This CDR3 is 13 amino acids long. CDR1 and CDR2 from the germline V gene are MNHNY and SVGAGI (reference sequence). Losses at the gene ends were 4 bases for V and 13 bases for J; bases not matched to a gene: 9. CDR3 loop: CASSSTTGIGLFF. The CDR3 bases are TGTGCCAGCAGTTCAACGACAGGGATCGGACTGTTTTTT.